The clone carrying this T cell receptor (beta chain) has a count of ten or more. Its specificity is not known. The CDR3 covers 19 residues. The germline V gene encodes CDR1 MNHEY and CDR2 SMNVEV (reference sequence). The ends lost 4 bases at V and 6 bases at J; junction bases unmatched: 17. Indicated time point: patch test 1, 2 weeks after DPC sensitization. As for treatment: therapeutic diphenylcyclopropenone sensitization with weekly scalp DPC. Blood was drawn before each patch test was applied. This sample was taken from a study of human T cells and chemical hapten exposure. Study-level points and caveats: Versus controls, expanded TCRs had significantly more large CDR3 similarity clusters.

In the authors' methods: The median was roughly 100,000 TCRs per sample, ranging about 23,224 to 690,600. Using its own MiXCR run on the RACE reads, TCRdb lists one record per CDR3 protein. TCRdb assigned the V and J calls; the authors' analysis was not used. The table records approximately 340,000 distinct CDR3 sequences, under 8% of them present only once. This clonotype was obtained from a woman younger than 35 with alopecia areata. Some clones in this sample may be carry-over from other donors' samples. The rearrangement joins TRBV27 to TRBJ1-6; TRBD1 agrees at 8 bases. Specimen: whole blood, collected in connection with sensitization to the hapten diphenylcyclopropenone (DPC). The DNA of the CDR3 is TGTGCCAGCAGTTCCCTCTTCATCCTCCTCAGGGGGCTTAATTCACCCCTCCACTTT. Its protein is CASSSLFILLRGLNSPLHF.